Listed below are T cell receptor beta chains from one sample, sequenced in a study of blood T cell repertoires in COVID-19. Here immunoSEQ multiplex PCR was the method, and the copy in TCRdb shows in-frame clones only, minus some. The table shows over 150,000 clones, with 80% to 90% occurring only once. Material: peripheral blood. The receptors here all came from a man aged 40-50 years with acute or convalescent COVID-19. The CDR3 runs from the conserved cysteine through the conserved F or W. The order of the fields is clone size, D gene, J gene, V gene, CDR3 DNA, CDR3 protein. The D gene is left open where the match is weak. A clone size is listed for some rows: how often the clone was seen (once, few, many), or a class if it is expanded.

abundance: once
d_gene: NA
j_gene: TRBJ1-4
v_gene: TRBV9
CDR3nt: TGTGCCAGCAGCGCCGACCGTTCAGGGGAAAAACTGTTTTTT
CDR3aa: CASSADRSGEKLFF

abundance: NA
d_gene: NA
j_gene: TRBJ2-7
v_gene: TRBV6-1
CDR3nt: TGTGCCAGCAGTGAAGACCTCGGACAGTCCTACGAGCAGTACTTC
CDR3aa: CASSEDLGQSYEQYF

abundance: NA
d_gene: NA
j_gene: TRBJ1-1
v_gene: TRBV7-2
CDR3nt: TGTGCCAGCAGCTTAGTGGGACAAGTCAACACTGAAGCTTTCTTT
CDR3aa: CASSLVGQVNTEAFF

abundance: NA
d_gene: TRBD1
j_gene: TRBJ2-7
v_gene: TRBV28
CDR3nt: TGTGCCAGCAGTTTACCCGGGACAGGGTCCTACGAGCAGTACTTC
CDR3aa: CASSLPGTGSYEQYF

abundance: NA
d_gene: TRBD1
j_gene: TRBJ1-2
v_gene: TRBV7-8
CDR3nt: TGTGCCAGCAGCTTAGCGGTGACAGGGGAAGGCTACACCTTC
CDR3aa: CASSLAVTGEGYTF

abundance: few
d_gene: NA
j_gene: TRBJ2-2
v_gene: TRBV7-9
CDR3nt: TGTGCCAGCAGCTTAGCCTTTAACACCGGGGAGCTGTTTTTT
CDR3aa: CASSLAFNTGELFF

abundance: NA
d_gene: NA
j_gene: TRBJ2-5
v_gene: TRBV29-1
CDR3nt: TGCAGCGCCTATCCGGTAGAAGAGACCCAGTACTTC
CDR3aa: CSAYPVEETQYF

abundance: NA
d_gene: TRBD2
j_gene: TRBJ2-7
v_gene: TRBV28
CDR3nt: TGTGCCAGCGCCTTAGGACTAGCTCCCTACGAGCAGTACTTC
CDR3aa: CASALGLAPYEQYF

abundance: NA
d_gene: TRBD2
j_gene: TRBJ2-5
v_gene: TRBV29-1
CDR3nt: TGCAGCACGCGGGGGGTCTCGTACCAAGAGACCCAGTACTTC
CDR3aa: CSTRGVSYQETQYF

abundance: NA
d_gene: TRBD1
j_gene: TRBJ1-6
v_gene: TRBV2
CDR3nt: TGTGCCAGCAGTGCTGACAGGGCTTCACCCCTCCACTTT
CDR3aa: CASSADRASPLHF

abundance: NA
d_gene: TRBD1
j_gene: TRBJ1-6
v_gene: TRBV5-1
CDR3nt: TGCGCCAGCAGCCAGACAGGGAGCTCCTATAATTCACCCCTCCACTTT
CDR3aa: CASSQTGSSYNSPLHF

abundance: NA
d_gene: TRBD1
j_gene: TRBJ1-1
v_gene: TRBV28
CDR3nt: TGTGCCAGCAGTCCCAGGGGGCCTACTGAAGCTTTCTTT
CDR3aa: CASSPRGPTEAFF

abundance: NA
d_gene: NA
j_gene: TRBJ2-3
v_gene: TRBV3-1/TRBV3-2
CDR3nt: TGTGCCAGCAGCCTAGGGAGAGGGCAGGGGTCTCGCACAGATACGCAGTATTTT
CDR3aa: CASSLGRGQGSRTDTQYF

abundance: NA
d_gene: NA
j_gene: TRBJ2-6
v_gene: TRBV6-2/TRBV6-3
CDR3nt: TGTGCCAGCAGCACGGGGGGCGCTGGGGCCAACGTCCTGACTTTC
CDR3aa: CASSTGGAGANVLTF

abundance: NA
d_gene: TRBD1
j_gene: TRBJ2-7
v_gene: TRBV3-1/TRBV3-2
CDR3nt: TGTGCCAGCAGCCAAGCGGGACAGGGCTACGAGCAGTACTTC
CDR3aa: CASSQAGQGYEQYF

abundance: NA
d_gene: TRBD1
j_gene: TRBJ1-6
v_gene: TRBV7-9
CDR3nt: TGTGCCAGCAGCGGGACAGGGGGTTCCTATAATTCACCCCTCCACTTT
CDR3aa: CASSGTGGSYNSPLHF

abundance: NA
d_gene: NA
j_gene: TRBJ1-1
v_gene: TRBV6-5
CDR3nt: TGTGCCAGCAGCCGGACAGTCTTGAACACTGAAGCTTTCTTT
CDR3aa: CASSRTVLNTEAFF

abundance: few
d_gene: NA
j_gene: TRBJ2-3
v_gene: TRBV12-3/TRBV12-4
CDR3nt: TGTGCCAGCAGTTTACTAGGCGCGGATACGCAGTATTTT
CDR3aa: CASSLLGADTQYF

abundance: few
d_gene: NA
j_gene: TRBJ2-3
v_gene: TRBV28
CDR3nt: TGTGCCAGCATAAGCGGATCCACAGATACGCAGTATTTT
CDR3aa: CASISGSTDTQYF

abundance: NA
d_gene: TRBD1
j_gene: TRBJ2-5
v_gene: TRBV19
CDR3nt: TGTGCCAGTAGTTTCGGACAGGGACAAGAGACCCAGTACTTC
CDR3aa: CASSFGQGQETQYF

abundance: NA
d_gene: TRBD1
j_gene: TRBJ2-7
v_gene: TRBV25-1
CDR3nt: TGTGCCAGCAGAGCAGGACAGGGTGGAACCTACGAGCAGTACTTC
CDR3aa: CASRAGQGGTYEQYF

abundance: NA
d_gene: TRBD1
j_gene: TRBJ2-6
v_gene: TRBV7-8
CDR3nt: TGTGCCAGCAGCTGGACAGGGTCTGGGGCCAACGTCCTGACTTTC
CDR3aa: CASSWTGSGANVLTF

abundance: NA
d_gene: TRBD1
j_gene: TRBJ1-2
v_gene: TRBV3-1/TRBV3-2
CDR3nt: TGTGCCAGCAGCCAAAGAACCGGGACAGGGGATGGCTACACCTTC
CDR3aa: CASSQRTGTGDGYTF

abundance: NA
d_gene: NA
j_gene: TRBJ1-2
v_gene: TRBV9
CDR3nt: TGTGCCAGCAGCGTAGATCCAGGGGAGGGAAGCTATGGCTACACCTTC
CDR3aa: CASSVDPGEGSYGYTF

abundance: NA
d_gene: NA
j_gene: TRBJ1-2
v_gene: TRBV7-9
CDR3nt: TGTGCCAGCAGCACCCACGACAGCTATGGCTACACCTTC
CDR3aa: CASSTHDSYGYTF

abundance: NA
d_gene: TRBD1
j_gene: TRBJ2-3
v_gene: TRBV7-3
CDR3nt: TGTGCCAGCAGCTCAGGGAACAGGGGAAGCACAGATACGCAGTATTTT
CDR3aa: CASSSGNRGSTDTQYF

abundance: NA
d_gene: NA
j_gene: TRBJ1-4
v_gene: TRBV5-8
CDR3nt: TGTGCCAGCAGCTTGGGTACAGGGACTAATGAAAAACTGTTTTTT
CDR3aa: CASSLGTGTNEKLFF

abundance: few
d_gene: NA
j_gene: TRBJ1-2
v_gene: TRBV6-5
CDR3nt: TGTGCCAGCAGTTACTGGGGGGGGGAGCCCTATGGCTACACCTTC
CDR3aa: CASSYWGGEPYGYTF

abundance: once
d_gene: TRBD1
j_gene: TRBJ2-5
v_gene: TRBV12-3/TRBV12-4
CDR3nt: TGTGCCAGCAGTGACAGGGTAGAGACCCAGTACTTC
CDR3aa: CASSDRVETQYF

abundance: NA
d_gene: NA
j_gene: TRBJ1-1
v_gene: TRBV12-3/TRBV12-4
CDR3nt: TGTGCCAGCAGCCCGACAGGCTTTGAAGCTTTCTTT
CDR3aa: CASSPTGFEAFF

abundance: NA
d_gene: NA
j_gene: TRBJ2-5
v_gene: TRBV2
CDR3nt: TGTGCCAGTTCTAGCAATTCGGAGACCCAGTACTTC
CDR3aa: CASSSNSETQYF

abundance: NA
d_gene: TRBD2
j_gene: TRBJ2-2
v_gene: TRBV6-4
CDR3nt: TGTGCCAGCAGTGTCAAACTCGTGGAGCGGGGGGGCAACAACACCGGGGAGCTGTTTTTT
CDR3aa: CASSVKLVERGGNNTGELFF

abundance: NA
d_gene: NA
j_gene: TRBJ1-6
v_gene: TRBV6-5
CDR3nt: TGTGCCAGCAGCACGACATTTTATAATTCACCCCTCCACTTT
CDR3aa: CASSTTFYNSPLHF

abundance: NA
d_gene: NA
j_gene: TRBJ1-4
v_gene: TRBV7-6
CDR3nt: TGTGCCAGCAGCTTAATTATCGGGAGATCAACTAATGAAAAACTGTTTTTT
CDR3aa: CASSLIIGRSTNEKLFF

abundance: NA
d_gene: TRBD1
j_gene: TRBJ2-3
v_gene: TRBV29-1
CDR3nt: TGCAGCGTTGAAGGAGGTGGGACAGGGGGCCTGGATACGCAGTATTTT
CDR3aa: CSVEGGGTGGLDTQYF

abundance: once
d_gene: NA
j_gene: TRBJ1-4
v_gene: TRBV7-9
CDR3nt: TGTGCCAGCAGCTTAGCGGGGAGTGAAAAACTGTTTTTT
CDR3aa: CASSLAGSEKLFF

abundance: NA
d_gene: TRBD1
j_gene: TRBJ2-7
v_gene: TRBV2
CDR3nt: TGTGCCAGCAGTGAAGAAGGCAGGGGGAACGAGCAGTACTTC
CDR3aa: CASSEEGRGNEQYF

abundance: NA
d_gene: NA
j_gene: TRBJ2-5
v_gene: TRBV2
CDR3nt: TGTGCCAGCAGTGAGGGGCCGAGAGAGACCCAGTACTTC
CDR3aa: CASSEGPRETQYF

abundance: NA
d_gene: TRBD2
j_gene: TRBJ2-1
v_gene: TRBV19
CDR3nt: TGTGCCAGCCAGAGCCTGCCCGGACTAGCGGGGGGGGGTGAGCAGTTCTTC
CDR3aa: CASQSLPGLAGGGEQFF

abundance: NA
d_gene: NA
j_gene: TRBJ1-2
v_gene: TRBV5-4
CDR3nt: TGTGCCAGCAGCACCTCAGGGGATAGGGCCTTTCGCTACACCTTC
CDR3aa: CASSTSGDRAFRYTF

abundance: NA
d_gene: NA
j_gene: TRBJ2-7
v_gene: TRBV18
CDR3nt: TGTGCCAGCTCACCACCGTCCAGGGCATACGAGCAGTACTTC
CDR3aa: CASSPPSRAYEQYF

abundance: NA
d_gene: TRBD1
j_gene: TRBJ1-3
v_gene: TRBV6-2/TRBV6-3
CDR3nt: TGTGCCAGCACCCCTGGGGGAGACAGGGAATGGCGAAACACCATATATTTT
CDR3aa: CASTPGGDREWRNTIYF

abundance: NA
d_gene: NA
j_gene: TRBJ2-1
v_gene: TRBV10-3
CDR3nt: TGTGCCATCAGTGAGTCGGAGATAGGGACAACGAGGGAGTTCTTC
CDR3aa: CAISESEIGTTREFF

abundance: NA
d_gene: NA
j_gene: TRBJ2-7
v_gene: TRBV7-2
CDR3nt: TGTGCCAGCAGCTTAGACTACGGGTACGAGCAGTACTTC
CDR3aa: CASSLDYGYEQYF

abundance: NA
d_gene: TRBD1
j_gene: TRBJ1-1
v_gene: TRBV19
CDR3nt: TGTGCCACTAGAAGGACAGGGGACACTGAAGCTTTCTTT
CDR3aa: CATRRTGDTEAFF

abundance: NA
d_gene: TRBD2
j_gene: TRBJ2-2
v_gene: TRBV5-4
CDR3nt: TGTGCCAGCAGCTTCACCGTGGGACTAGCGGGGGGGCAGACCGGGGAGCTGTTTTTT
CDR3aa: CASSFTVGLAGGQTGELFF

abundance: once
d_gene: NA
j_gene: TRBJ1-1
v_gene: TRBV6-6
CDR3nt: TGTGCCAGCAGTTACTCGAATGGGGGCCTGAACACTGAAGCTTTCTTT
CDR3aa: CASSYSNGGLNTEAFF

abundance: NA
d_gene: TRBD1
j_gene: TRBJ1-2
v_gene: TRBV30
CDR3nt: TGTGCCTGGAGTGACAACAGGGGTCCTTATGGCTACACCTTC
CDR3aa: CAWSDNRGPYGYTF

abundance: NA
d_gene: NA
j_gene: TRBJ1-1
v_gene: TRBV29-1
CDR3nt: TGCAGCGTTGAAGGCGGGCAGAACACTGAAGCTTTCTTT
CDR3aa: CSVEGGQNTEAFF

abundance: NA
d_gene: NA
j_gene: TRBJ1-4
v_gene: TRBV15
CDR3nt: TGTGCCACCAGCAGAGCAGGGGCAACTAATGAAAAACTGTTTTTT
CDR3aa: CATSRAGATNEKLFF

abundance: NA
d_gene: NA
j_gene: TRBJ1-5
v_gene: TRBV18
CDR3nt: TGTGCCAGCTCACAATTGGGGGGAAATAGCAATCAGCCCCAGCATTTT
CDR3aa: CASSQLGGNSNQPQHF

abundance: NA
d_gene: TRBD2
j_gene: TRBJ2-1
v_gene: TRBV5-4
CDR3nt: TGTGCCAGCAGCTTGGCTGGCGGGAGACTCAATGAGCAGTTCTTC
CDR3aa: CASSLAGGRLNEQFF

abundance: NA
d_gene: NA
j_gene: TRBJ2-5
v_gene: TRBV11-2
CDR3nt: TGTGCCAGCAGCAAAATTACAGGGCGAGAGACCCAGTACTTC
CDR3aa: CASSKITGRETQYF